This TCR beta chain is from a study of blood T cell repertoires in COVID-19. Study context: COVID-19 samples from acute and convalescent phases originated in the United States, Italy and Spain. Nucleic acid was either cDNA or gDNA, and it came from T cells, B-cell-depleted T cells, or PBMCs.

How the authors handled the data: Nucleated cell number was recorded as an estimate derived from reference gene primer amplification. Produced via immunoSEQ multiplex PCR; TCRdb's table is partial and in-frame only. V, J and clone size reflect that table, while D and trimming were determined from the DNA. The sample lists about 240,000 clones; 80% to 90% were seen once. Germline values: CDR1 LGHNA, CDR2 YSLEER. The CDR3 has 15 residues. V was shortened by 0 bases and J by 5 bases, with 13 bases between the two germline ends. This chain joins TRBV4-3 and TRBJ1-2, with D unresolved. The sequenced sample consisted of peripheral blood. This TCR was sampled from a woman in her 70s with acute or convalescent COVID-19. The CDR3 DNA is TGCGCCAGCAGCCAAGAGGCAGGATACCCTTATGGCTACACCTTC. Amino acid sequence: CASSQEAGYPYGYTF.